This TCR beta chain was sequenced during a study of blood T cell repertoires in COVID-19. For the study at large: Samples taken during acute and convalescent COVID-19 were collected in the United States, Italy and Spain. Sample material is recorded as cDNA or gDNA derived from T cells, B-cell-depleted T cells, or PBMCs.

Germline values: CDR1 SGHRS, CDR2 YFSETQ. V was clipped by 5 bases and J by 0 bases; unmatched bases: 10. This CDR3 contains 16 residues. As originally analysed: Nucleated cell number was recorded as an estimate derived from reference gene primer amplification. Profiling relied on immunoSEQ multiplex PCR, and the TCRdb table lists in-frame clones only, not all of them. V and J calls and clone size are those listed in that table; D and trimming were worked out from the DNA. The table has tens of thousands of clones, 75% to 90% seen once. The sample comprised peripheral blood. The chain has TRBV5-1 and TRBJ1-1; 7 nucleotides match TRBD1. The clonotype comes from a woman of 80 years or more with active or convalescent COVID-19. CDR3 nucleotide sequence: TGCGCCAGCAGTCTAGGGGGCATGGGAATGAACACTGAAGCTTTCTTT. This sequence encodes CASSLGGMGMNTEAFF.